The 20 T cell receptor beta chains presented below share a single source sample, sequenced in a study of blood T cell repertoires in COVID-19. The table came from immunoSEQ multiplex PCR; TCRdb's copy has only in-frame clones and leaves some out. This sample has about 150,000 clones, with around 85% found just once. Sample: peripheral blood. All receptors derive from a man aged 70 or older with acute or convalescent COVID-19.

V gene TRBV18 combines with J gene TRBJ1-3; 9 bases align to TRBD1. V shed 1 base, J shed 1 base, and the junction held 8 bases outside the gene matches. The germline CDR1 and CDR2 sequences are KGHSH and LQKENI. The CDR3 is 18 residues long. CDR3 loop: CASSPLVQQGASGNTIYF. The CDR3, as DNA: TGTGCCAGCTCACCACTCGTTCAACAGGGGGCGTCTGGAAACACCATATATTTT.

The V call is TRBV3-1 (or the pseudogene TRBV3-2), the J call TRBJ1-5; no reliable D call. V shed 4 bases and J shed 5 bases, with 9 bases lying between them. This CDR3 spans 13 amino acids. Germline V gene sequence: CDR1 LGHDT, CDR2 YNNKEL (reference sequence). The CDR3 nucleotides read TGTGCCAGCAGCCGAAGCCCCGATCAGCCCCAGCATTTT. The encoded protein is CASSRSPDQPQHF.

This chain connects TRBV28 to TRBJ1-5, with D possibly being TRBD1 (5 bases). Germline values: CDR1 MDHEN, CDR2 SYDVKM. Deletions cut 6 bases from V and 1 base from J, with 10 bases between. The CDR3 consists of 14 residues. The CDR3 sequence is CASRGGLSNQPQHF. CDR3 DNA sequence: TGTGCCAGCAGGGGGGGACTGAGCAATCAGCCCCAGCATTTT.

This clone was observed a single time. The rearrangement uses TRBV7-2 and TRBJ1-2; the D is unclear. The length of the CDR3 is 13 residues. Trimming removed 5 bases from V and 4 bases from J, with 11 bases in between. In germline, CDR1 is SGHTA, CDR2 FQGNSA. Written as DNA, the CDR3 is TGTGCCAGCAGCCCCGGGGTCTTCTATGGCTACACCTTC. It specifies CASSPGVFYGYTF.

The V and J genes are TRBV19 and TRBJ1-2; D is perhaps TRBD1 (6 bases). The CDR3 length is 15 residues. Trimming removed 3 bases from V and 8 bases from J, with 19 bases in between. The germline V gene encodes CDR1 LNHDA and CDR2 SQIVND (reference sequence). CDR3 in amino acids: CASSIRAGDISGYTF. The CDR3 nucleotides read TGTGCCAGTAGTATTAGGGCAGGGGATATCAGCGGCTACACCTTC.

V is TRBV18 and J is TRBJ2-1, with 7 bases lining up with TRBD2. V shed 9 bases, J shed 8 bases, and the junction held 13 bases outside the gene matches. The CDR3 consists of 14 residues. Looked up from germline, CDR1 is KGHSH and CDR2 is LQKENI. The CDR3 DNA is TGTGCCAGTTCCACCACGAGGAGCGGGGATGAGCAGTTCTTC. Its protein product is CASSTTRSGDEQFF.

This clone was detected only once. CDR3 nucleotide sequence: TGTGCCAGTAGGAGTGGGGCCAGGGATGGCTACACCTTC. It yields the protein CASRSGARDGYTF. V gene TRBV19 combines with J gene TRBJ1-2; D might be TRBD1 (5 bases). Germline V gives CDR1 LNHDA, CDR2 SQIVND (reference sequence). The CDR3 has 13 amino acids. V lost 6 bases, J lost 6 bases, and 14 bases lay in between.

This chain uses TRBV7-3 with TRBJ2-5; D unclear. The CDR3 has 14 residues. The germline CDR1 and CDR2 sequences are SGHTA and FQGTGA. The germline V and J ends were trimmed by 5 bases and 2 bases, with 12 bases remaining between them. As DNA, the CDR3 is TGTGCCAGCAGCGCTCTAGGTGGACAAGAGACCCAGTACTTC. Translated: CASSALGGQETQYF. The entire variable domain, with the rest obtained from reference TRBV7-3 and TRBJ2-5, is as follows: GAGVSQTPSNKVTEKGKYVELRCDPISGHTALYWYRQSLGQGPEFLIYFQGTGAADDSGLPNDRFFAVRPEGSVSTLKIQRTERGDSAVYLCASSALGGQETQYFGPGTRLLVL.

The V and J genes are TRBV7-2 and TRBJ2-2; TRBD2 matches at 10 bases. The junction had 11 bases not matched to a gene; V was cut back by 5 bases and J by 8 bases. Germline V gene data show CDR1 as SGHTA and CDR2 as FQGNSA. The CDR3 totals 16 residues. CDR3 amino acids: CASSRGLAVSGGELFF. The CDR3 nucleotides are TGTGCCAGCAGCCGCGGACTAGCGGTTTCGGGGGGGGAGCTGTTTTTT. The variable domain in full, completed from reference TRBV7-2 and TRBJ2-2, reads GAGVSQSPSNKVTEKGKDVELRCDPISGHTALYWYRQSLGQGLEFLIYFQGNSAPDKSGLPSDRFSAERTGGSVSTLTIQRTQQEDSAVYLCASSRGLAVSGGELFFGEGSRLTVL.

The chain links TRBV28 to TRBJ2-3, with TRBD2 matching over 13 bases. This CDR3 region has 16 residues. The germline V gene has CDR1 MDHEN and CDR2 SYDVKM. The junction had 5 bases not matched to a gene; V was cut back by 7 bases and J by 1 base. CDR3 protein: CASIPGLAGGTDTQYF. In DNA form, the CDR3 reads TGTGCCAGCATCCCCGGACTAGCGGGGGGCACAGATACGCAGTATTTT.

The chain is built from TRBV14 and TRBJ1-6; TRBD1 matches 9 bases. The CDR3 sequence is 14 residues long. V lost 6 bases to trimming and J lost 9 bases; unmatched junction nucleotides: 6. The V gene's germline CDR1 is SGHDN and CDR2 FVKESK. Here the CDR3 DNA reads TGTGCCAGCAGATTCGGGACAGGGTTTTCACCCCTCCACTTT. The encoded protein is CASRFGTGFSPLHF.

The V and J genes are TRBV6-6 and TRBJ1-6; no clear D. V dropped 7 bases and J dropped 0 bases, with 7 bases sitting between them. The V gene's germline CDR1 is MNHNY and CDR2 SVGAGI (reference sequence). This CDR3 comprises 14 residues. CDR3 protein: CASTLSSYNSPLHF. CDR3 nucleotides: TGTGCCAGCACCCTAAGCTCCTATAATTCACCCCTCCACTTT.

This chain uses TRBV6-1 with TRBJ2-2; TRBD1 might be the D (7 bases). Deletions cut 7 bases from V and 4 bases from J, with 13 bases between. The CDR3 sequence is 14 residues long. Germline V CDR1 and CDR2: MNHNS, SASEGT. Here the CDR3 DNA reads TGTGCCAGCAACAGGGGAGGTGTCACCGGGGAGCTGTTTTTT. Its translation: CASNRGGVTGELFF.

The gene calls are TRBV14 and TRBJ2-3; 11 bases line up with TRBD2. Trimming took 4 bases from V and 1 from J; bases not matched to a gene: 4. Germline CDR1 reads SGHDN; CDR2 reads FVKESK. This CDR3 contains 16 residues. The CDR3 loop is CASSRLAGLRTDTQYF. CDR3 DNA sequence: TGTGCCAGCAGCCGACTAGCGGGACTACGCACAGATACGCAGTATTTT.

The chain links TRBV3-1 (or the pseudogene TRBV3-2) to TRBJ1-2; TRBD1 matches 7 bases. Germline loops: CDR1 LGHDT, CDR2 YNNKEL (reference sequence). This CDR3 is 14 amino acids long. Unmatched junction bases numbered 3, after V lost 3 bases and J lost 2 bases. The CDR3 DNA is TGTGCCAGCAGCCAGTTACAGGGGAACTATGGCTACACCTTC. Protein sequence: CASSQLQGNYGYTF.

This chain connects TRBV19 to TRBJ1-5, with D uncertain. The V gene lost 6 bases and the J gene lost 4 bases, with 13 bases spanning the gap. The CDR3 has 14 amino acids. Germline assignment: CDR1 LNHDA and CDR2 SQIVND (reference sequence). For the CDR3, the DNA is TGTGCCAGTAGGGTCCACGGAGAAAATCAGCCCCAGCATTTT. This translates into CASRVHGENQPQHF.

This clone was found once. This chain uses TRBV6-6 with TRBJ1-2; TRBD1 matches at 9 bases. V lost 6 bases and J lost 4; bases outside the gene matches: 6. The CDR3 has 14 residues. Germline V lookup: CDR1 MNHNY, CDR2 SVGAGI (reference sequence). CDR3: CASSADRGIYGYTF. CDR3 nucleotide sequence: TGTGCCAGCAGCGCGGACAGGGGAATCTATGGCTACACCTTC.

V usage is TRBV6-5 and J usage is TRBJ1-1; 10 bases align to TRBD1. The CDR3 runs to 14 residues. Trimming at V came to 6 bases and at J to 8 bases, leaving 9 bases not matched to a gene. Germline V gene sequence: CDR1 MNHEY, CDR2 SVGAGI. The CDR3 region has the DNA TGTGCCAGCAGGCAAGTCCCGGGACAGGGGGAAGCTTTCTTT. Translation gives CASRQVPGQGEAFF.

The chain has TRBV28 and TRBJ2-2; 9 nucleotides line up with TRBD2. CDR1 is MDHEN, CDR2 SYDVKM, per germline. V was clipped by 2 bases and J by 7 bases; unmatched bases: 5. The CDR3 consists of 15 residues. The CDR3 region is CASSLGGRAHGELFF. CDR3 DNA sequence: TGTGCCAGCAGTTTAGGCGGGAGGGCCCACGGGGAGCTGTTTTTT.

In this sample, this clone turned up once. This chain links TRBV19 with TRBJ2-2, with 11 bases identical to TRBD2. CDR1 and CDR2 (germline): LNHDA, SQIVND (reference sequence). Trimming removed 3 bases from V and 4 bases from J; junction bases left unmatched: 1. The CDR3 totals 15 residues. The CDR3, as DNA: TGTGCCAGTAGTATCCTAGCGGGAGGCACCGGGGAGCTGTTTTTT. This translates into CASSILAGGTGELFF.